The 27 T cell receptor beta chains given below trace back to one sample, sequenced in a study of blood T cell repertoires in COVID-19. Libraries were prepared by immunoSEQ multiplex PCR; TCRdb keeps only in-frame clonotypes and omits some of them. The repertoire includes some 130,000 clones, 84% of them detected once, and about 1.3% sits in the top ten. The sequencing sample was made of peripheral blood. The receptors here all came from a man aged 55-75 years with acute or convalescent COVID-19.

The sample holds a few counts of this clone. This chain uses TRBV27 with TRBJ2-5; D is undetermined. Germline CDR1 reads MNHEY; CDR2 reads SMNVEV (reference sequence). The V end was cut by 7 bases, the J end by 2 bases, with 8 bases between. The CDR3 sequence is 12 residues long. DNA of the CDR3: TGTGCCAGCAAGAGCGTACAAGAGACCCAGTACTTC. It specifies CASKSVQETQYF.

The chain is built from TRBV7-6 and TRBJ2-1; D perhaps matches TRBD2 (7 bases). Germline CDR1 and CDR2: SGHVS and FNYEAQ. Trimming took off 1 base at V and 5 bases at J, with 12 bases between the two ends. The CDR3 loop spans 15 amino acids. The CDR3 nucleotides read TGTGCCAGCAGCTTAGTCCGGGGGGCGAACAATGAGCAGTTCTTC. Amino acids: CASSLVRGANNEQFF.

The CDR3 protein is CASSLQGISNTGELFF. The DNA for the CDR3 is TGTGCCAGCAGCTTGCAGGGGATATCTAACACCGGGGAGCTGTTTTTT. The rearrangement links TRBV5-4 to TRBJ2-2; tentatively, D is TRBD1 (6 bases). Between the trimmed V and J ends, which lost 1 base and 2 bases, there was a span of 12 bases. CDR1 SGHNT and CDR2 YYREEE come from the germline V gene (reference sequence). This CDR3 contains 16 residues.

The chain couples TRBV11-2 to TRBJ2-5; D unresolved. The CDR3 consists of 12 residues. The V and J ends lost 1 base and 5 bases respectively, with 5 bases between them. Looked up from germline, CDR1 is SGHAT and CDR2 is FQNNGV. CDR3 sequence (DNA): TGTGCCAGCAGCTTAGGCAGTGAGACCCAGTACTTC. This encodes CASSLGSETQYF.

The rearrangement joins TRBV5-1 to TRBJ2-4, with 9 positions matching TRBD1. V shed 6 bases and J 5 bases; nucleotides not matched to a gene: 3. The CDR3 is made up of 13 amino acids. Germline CDR1 and CDR2: SGHRS and YFSETQ. Here the CDR3 reads CASKGQGQNIQYF. CDR3 coding DNA: TGCGCCAGCAAGGGACAGGGTCAAAACATTCAGTACTTC.

The genes are TRBV6-2 or TRBV6-3 and TRBJ1-2; D is perhaps TRBD1 (6 bases). Trimming cost V 2 bases and J 8 bases, with 12 bases left between them. The germline gives CDR1 MNHEY, CDR2 SVGEGT. The length of the CDR3 is 13 residues. The CDR3: CASSYQGIYGYTF. CDR3 nucleotide sequence: TGTGCCAGCAGTTACCAGGGGATTTACGGCTACACCTTC.

This clone was counted only a few times. This chain links TRBV21-1 with TRBJ1-1; TRBD1, the D gene given by the table, was not confirmed from the DNA. TRBV21-1 is a documented pseudogene. The CDR3 has 15 amino acids. This CDR3 reads CASSRGQAKNTEAFF. Written as DNA, the CDR3 is TGTGCCAGCAGCAGGGGACAGGCAAAGAACACTGAAGCTTTCTTT.

The chain is built from TRBV6-1 and TRBJ1-3, with TRBD1 matching over 7 bases. The CDR3 loop spans 15 amino acids. CDR1 and CDR2 (germline): MNHNS, SASEGT. V trimming: 3 bases; J trimming: 7 bases; junction bases outside the gene matches: 9. The CDR3 DNA reads TGTGCCAGCAGTGAGTCGACAGGGAGAACGAACACCATATATTTT. Its translation: CASSESTGRTNTIYF.

The V gene is TRBV4-2, the J gene TRBJ2-4; D is perhaps TRBD2 (6 bases). The CDR3 covers 17 residues. Germline assignment: CDR1 LGHNA and CDR2 YNFKEQ. Deletions cut 0 bases from V and 5 bases from J, with 17 bases between. The DNA for the CDR3 is TGTGCCAGCAGCCAAGACACGGCCCGGACGGGGGAAAACATTCAGTACTTC. Protein: CASSQDTARTGENIQYF.

The chain has TRBV28 and TRBJ2-1, with TRBD2 identical over 15 bases. The V segment lost 3 bases and the J segment 9 bases; nucleotides outside the gene matches: 6. CDR1 is MDHEN, CDR2 SYDVKM, per germline. The CDR3 is made up of 16 amino acids. The CDR3 region has the DNA TGTGCCAGCAGTTTGGTAGGACTAGCGGGGGGGCCTGAGCAGTTCTTC. Translated: CASSLVGLAGGPEQFF.

Here the CDR3 reads CASSHGTDTEAFF. CDR3 coding DNA: TGCGCCAGCAGCCACGGGACAGACACTGAAGCTTTCTTT. The V and J genes are TRBV5-1 and TRBJ1-1, with TRBD1 matching over 7 bases. The germline V gene encodes CDR1 SGHRS and CDR2 YFSETQ. The CDR3 loop spans 13 amino acids. V shed 4 bases and J 3 bases; nucleotides not matched to a gene: 3.

This clone was counted once. The rearrangement uses TRBV6-1 and TRBJ2-7, with 7 positions matching TRBD1. The J segment lost 5 bases and the V segment lost 0 bases, leaving 13 bases of the junction unmatched. This CDR3 region has 17 residues. CDR1 is MNHNS and CDR2 is SASEGT in the germline V gene. In nucleotides, the CDR3 is TGTGCCAGCAGTGAAGCGTTTCCAGGGGGTTTAATCGACGAGCAGTACTTC. It yields the protein CASSEAFPGGLIDEQYF.

The V and J genes are TRBV5-1 and TRBJ2-5; possibly TRBD2 for D (5 bases). The CDR3 covers 15 residues. With 0 bases removed from V and 1 base from J, the gap between germline ends came to 10 bases. Per the germline V gene, CDR1 is SGHRS and CDR2 is YFSETQ. The CDR3 reads CASSLEGRTQETQYF. The CDR3 DNA follows: TGCGCCAGCAGCTTGGAAGGGAGAACCCAAGAGACCCAGTACTTC.

The CDR3 bases are TGTGCCAGCAGCTACTCGGGACTCATCAATCAGCCCCAGCATTTT. It codes for CASSYSGLINQPQHF. The rearrangement uses TRBV5-6 and TRBJ1-5; a weak D match, TRBD1 (5 bases). Deletions cut 3 bases from V and 3 bases from J, with 13 bases between. Germline V lookup: CDR1 SGHDT, CDR2 YYEEEE. The CDR3 has 15 amino acids.

CDR3 in DNA: TGTGCCAGCAGCTTCTTCCCCCTAAGCACAGATACGCAGTATTTT. Encoded protein: CASSFFPLSTDTQYF. V gene TRBV11-1 combines with J gene TRBJ2-3; no definite D call. Germline-derived CDR1 and CDR2 are SGHAT and FQDESV (reference sequence). There are 15 residues in the CDR3. Trimming pared 3 bases from V and 0 bases from J, leaving 10 bases between. Full variable domain (rest looked up from reference TRBV11-1 and TRBJ2-3): EAEVAQSPRYKITEKSQAVAFWCDPISGHATLYWYRQILGQGPELLVQFQDESVVDDSQLPKDRFSAERLKGVDSTLKIQPAELGDSAMYLCASSFFPLSTDTQYFGPGTRLTVL.

This chain links TRBV5-1 with TRBJ2-3, with D possibly being TRBD2 (5 bases). Germline CDR1 reads SGHRS; CDR2 reads YFSETQ. The length of the CDR3 is 15 residues. V was trimmed by 4 bases and J by 2 bases, leaving 14 bases between them. The CDR3 spells CASSDLRRVTDTQYF. The CDR3 nucleotides read TGCGCCAGCAGCGACCTCAGGCGGGTCACAGATACGCAGTATTTT. The full variable domain, with the rest looked up from reference TRBV5-1 and TRBJ2-3, is KAGVTQTPRYLIKTRGQQVTLSCSPISGHRSVSWYQQTPGQGLQFLFEYFSETQRNKGNFPGRFSGRQFSNSRSEMNVSTLELGDSALYLCASSDLRRVTDTQYFGPGTRLTVL.

On this clone: The same CDR3 also results from other DNA sequences found in this sample. This chain connects TRBV19 to TRBJ2-3, with TRBD2 matching over 7 bases. Germline trimming cut 3 bases from V and 1 base from J; bases unmatched to any gene: 1. This CDR3 is 14 amino acids long. The germline gives CDR1 LNHDA, CDR2 SQIVND (reference sequence). In DNA form, the CDR3 reads TGTGCCAGTAGTATTACTAGCGGCACAGATACGCAGTATTTT. Amino acid sequence: CASSITSGTDTQYF. The variable domain in full, with the rest retrieved from reference TRBV19 and TRBJ2-3, is DGGITQSPKYLFRKEGQNVTLSCEQNLNHDAMYWYRQDPGQGLRLIYYSQIVNDFQKGDIAEGYSVSREKKESFPLTVTSAQKNPTAFYLCASSITSGTDTQYFGPGTRLTVL.

The J gene is TRBJ2-1, the V gene TRBV7-8; 8 nucleotides agree with TRBD2. Germline CDR1 and CDR2: SGHVS and FQNEAQ. The CDR3 is made up of 14 amino acids. The trim removed 8 bases at V and 7 bases at J, leaving 10 bases unmatched. CDR3 bases: TGTGCCAGCTCTTTTTCGGGAGGGCCTAATGAGCAGTTCTTC. It yields the protein CASSFSGGPNEQFF.

The chain recombines TRBV7-8 with TRBJ2-7; weak D call: TRBD2 (6 bases). The CDR3 extends over 14 amino acids. Germline V gives CDR1 SGHVS, CDR2 FQNEAQ. Trimming cost V 5 bases and J 2 bases, with 13 bases left between them. CDR3 bases: TGTGCCAGCAGCGGCGACGGGGGTGCCTACGAGCAGTACTTC. It translates to CASSGDGGAYEQYF.

This sequence joins TRBV5-1 and TRBJ2-3; D perhaps matches TRBD2 (5 bases). CDR1 and CDR2 from the germline V gene are SGHRS and YFSETQ. The V and J ends lost 6 bases and 0 bases respectively, with 11 bases between them. The CDR3 length is 14 residues. CDR3 amino acids: CASKTNPSTDTQYF. CDR3 nucleotides: TGCGCCAGCAAGACTAACCCCAGCACAGATACGCAGTATTTT.

The gene calls are TRBV12-3 or TRBV12-4 and TRBJ1-5, with TRBD1 identical over 9 bases. The CDR3 sequence is 13 residues long. The ends lost 4 bases at V and 5 bases at J; junction bases unmatched: 0. The CDR3 region has the DNA TGTGCCAGCAGTTGGACAGGGGATCAGCCCCAGCATTTT. It specifies CASSWTGDQPQHF.

The gene calls are TRBV5-1 and TRBJ2-7; 13 positions agree with TRBD2. Trimming took 4 bases from V and 7 from J; bases not matched to a gene: 2. The CDR3 has 13 residues. Per germline, CDR1 SGHRS and CDR2 YFSETQ. The CDR3 DNA reads as TGCGCCAGCAGCACGGGACTAGCGGGAGAGCAGTACTTC. Its translation: CASSTGLAGEQYF. Full variable domain (missing parts from reference TRBV5-1 and TRBJ2-7): KAGVTQTPRYLIKTRGQQVTLSCSPISGHRSVSWYQQTPGQGLQFLFEYFSETQRNKGNFPGRFSGRQFSNSRSEMNVSTLELGDSALYLCASSTGLAGEQYFGPGTRLTVT.

The rearrangement links TRBV19 to TRBJ1-5, with a possible D match to TRBD1 (6 bases). The germline V gene has CDR1 LNHDA and CDR2 SQIVND (reference sequence). V was shortened by 1 base and J by 10 bases, with 17 bases between the two germline ends. CDR3 length: 15 amino acids. In DNA form, the CDR3 reads TGTGCCAGTAGTATAGCGGACAGCCGGAGTAGCCCCCAGCATTTT. Protein: CASSIADSRSSPQHF.

CDR3 amino acids: CSARDSRAQYF. Here the CDR3 DNA reads TGCAGTGCTAGAGATTCGAGGGCCCAGTATTTT. The chain carries TRBV20-1 and TRBJ2-3, with D possibly matching TRBD2 (5 bases). This CDR3 is built from 11 residues. Trimming removed 0 bases at V and 12 bases at J, with 10 bases between. The V gene's germline CDR1 is DFQATT and CDR2 SNEGSKA (reference sequence).

The genes are TRBV5-6 and TRBJ2-7, with D maybe TRBD2 (7 bases). The CDR3 consists of 15 residues. With 4 bases removed from V and 1 base from J, the gap between germline ends came to 15 bases. The V gene's germline CDR1 is SGHDT and CDR2 YYEEEE. The CDR3 DNA sequence: TGTGCCAGCAGCACCGGGGGGCAGTGGTCCTACGAGCAGTACTTC. It codes for CASSTGGQWSYEQYF.

The table lists this clone with a count of one. The chain is built from TRBV6-1 and TRBJ2-2, with a tentative D call TRBD1 (6 bases). There are 14 residues in the CDR3. CDR1 is MNHNS and CDR2 is SASEGT in the germline V gene. Trimming removed 2 bases from V and 4 bases from J, with 8 bases in between. CDR3 coding DNA: TGTGCCAGCAGTGAATTACAGGGCACCGGGGAGCTGTTTTTT. Its translation is CASSELQGTGELFF.

This clone occurred once. The gene calls are TRBV5-1 and TRBJ2-5; 7 nucleotides match TRBD1. V was clipped by 4 bases and J by 4 bases; unmatched bases: 13. Germline V CDR1 and CDR2: SGHRS, YFSETQ. This CDR3 spans 16 amino acids. The CDR3 protein is CASSPRQGSRGETQYF. Written as DNA, the CDR3 is TGCGCCAGCAGCCCGCGACAGGGTAGTAGAGGAGAGACCCAGTACTTC. Complete variable domain (other parts from reference TRBV5-1 and TRBJ2-5): KAGVTQTPRYLIKTRGQQVTLSCSPISGHRSVSWYQQTPGQGLQFLFEYFSETQRNKGNFPGRFSGRQFSNSRSEMNVSTLELGDSALYLCASSPRQGSRGETQYFGPGTRLLVL.